This entry lists 11 T cell receptor beta chains sequenced from one sample in a study of regulatory T cells in long-lasting Graves disease. Sample time point: persistent/refractory GD, antithyroid drugs over 5 years with positive TRAb. The TCR library was made from RNA extracted from PBMCs. Arm-PCR with iRepertoire HTBI primers amplified the CDR3 regions for these TCR beta libraries. Using its own MiXCR run on the multiplex PCR reads, TCRdb lists one record per CDR3 protein. The sample includes approximately 440,000 distinct CDR3 sequences, around a quarter of them seen just once. The input for sequencing was peripheral blood mononuclear cells (PBMCs), taken when the disease was refractory, from a patient treated with antithyroid drugs. The receptors shown here come from a female donor with Graves disease.

Of note for this clonotype: A much larger clone lies one base from this, so it may be a read error. The chain carries TRBV2 and TRBJ2-3; D gene uncertain. Trimming took 6 bases from V and 0 from J, leaving 1 base between them. The germline CDR1 and CDR2 sequences are SNHLY and FYNNEI. This CDR3 comprises 11 residues. The CDR3 sequence: CASRSTDTQYF. CDR3 in DNA: TGTGCCAGCAGGAGCACAGATACGCAGTATTTT.

This clonotype was seen more than once but under ten times. The chain carries TRBV29-1 and TRBJ1-1, with a tentative D call TRBD1 (6 bases). There are 13 residues in the CDR3. The ends were cut back, 4 bases at V and 0 bases at J, with 9 bases in the middle. Germline CDR1 is SQVTM and CDR2 is ANQGSEA. The CDR3 region is CSVAGQMNTEAFF. CDR3 DNA: TGCAGCGTTGCTGGACAGATGAACACTGAAGCTTTCTTT.

The table lists this clonotype with many counts. The V gene is TRBV18, the J gene TRBJ2-5, with 9 bases that match TRBD1. The length of the CDR3 is 15 residues. CDR1 and CDR2 (germline): KGHSH, LQKENI. The V segment lost 3 bases and the J segment 5 bases; nucleotides outside the gene matches: 7. CDR3 sequence (DNA): TGTGCCAGCTCACCGACAGGGGGTACTTCTGAGACCCAGTACTTC. This translates into CASSPTGGTSETQYF. Based on the CDR3 plus reference TRBV18 and TRBJ2-5, the full variable domain is NAGVMQNPRHLVRRRGQEARLRCSPMKGHSHVYWYRQLPEEGLKFMVYLQKENIIDESGMPKERFSAEFPKEGPSILRIQQVVRGDSAAYFCASSPTGGTSETQYFGPGTRLLVL.

Worth noting for this clonotype: An end of the junction does not agree with germline; a read error may underlie this. This chain joins TRBV7-3 and TRBJ2-5; 7 bases are a match to TRBD1. Germline V gene sequence: CDR1 SGHTA, CDR2 FQGTGA. CDR3 length equals 16 residues. In DNA form, the CDR3 reads TGTGCCTGCAGCTTAGGGACAGCGGTGACTGTGGAGACCCAGTACTTC. This gives the protein CACSLGTAVTVETQYF. The whole variable domain, filled in from reference TRBV7-3 and TRBJ2-5, reads GAGVSQTPSNKVTEKGKYVELRCDPISGHTALYWYRQSLGQGPEFLIYFQGTGAADDSGLPNDRFFAVRPEGSVSTLKIQRTERGDSAVYLCACSLGTAVTVETQYFGPGTRLLVL.

This clonotype was counted ten times or more. The chain carries TRBV2 and TRBJ1-5; no firm D call. The CDR3 consists of 13 residues. Deletions cut 5 bases from V and 0 bases from J, with 5 bases between. Looked up from germline, CDR1 is SNHLY and CDR2 is FYNNEI. The DNA of the CDR3 is TGTGCCAGCAGTCGTTATAGCAATCAGCCCCAGCATTTT. Translating it yields CASSRYSNQPQHF.

This chain links TRBV10-3 with TRBJ2-1; 7 nucleotides agree with TRBD2. V was clipped by 7 bases and J by 7 bases; unmatched bases: 7. There are 13 residues in the CDR3. In germline, CDR1 is ENHRY, CDR2 SYGVKD. The CDR3 reads CAITASGNNEQFF. The CDR3 DNA sequence: TGTGCCATCACAGCAAGCGGGAATAATGAGCAGTTCTTC.

This clonotype occurred once. The CDR3 is CSARPGPYEQYF. CDR3 coding DNA: TGCAGTGCTAGACCAGGGCCCTACGAGCAGTACTTC. The J gene is TRBJ2-7, the V gene TRBV20-1, with D perhaps matching TRBD1 (5 bases). Germline CDR1 is DFQATT and CDR2 is SNEGSKA (reference sequence). Trimming took off 2 bases at V and 2 bases at J, with 7 bases between the two ends. The CDR3 runs to 12 residues.

The chain is built from TRBV20-1 and TRBJ2-7, with D tentatively TRBD1 (5 bases). The V gene's germline CDR1 is DFQATT and CDR2 SNEGSKA (reference sequence). V dropped 6 bases and J dropped 2 bases, with 17 bases sitting between them. The length of the CDR3 is 14 residues. The CDR3 DNA reads TGCAGTGCCCCTCCGGCAGGGAAGACCTACGAGCAGTACTTC. Its protein is CSAPPAGKTYEQYF.

This clonotype was recorded many times. The CDR3 bases are TGTGCCAGCAGAGGGACGCGTGGAAACACCATATATTTT. Its translation is CASRGTRGNTIYF. The rearrangement joins TRBV2 to TRBJ1-3; D is possibly TRBD1 (5 bases). CDR3 length: 13 amino acids. The V gene's germline CDR1 is SNHLY and CDR2 FYNNEI. The V end was cut by 6 bases, the J end by 3 bases, with 9 bases between.

This clonotype was seen at least ten times. This chain joins TRBV28 and TRBJ1-2; TRBD1 might be the D (5 bases). Looked up from germline, CDR1 is MDHEN and CDR2 is SYDVKM. This CDR3 contains 14 residues. The V and J ends lost 8 bases and 7 bases respectively, with 20 bases between them. The CDR3 spells CASHRGDLRGGYTF. The CDR3, as DNA: TGTGCCAGCCACAGAGGGGACCTTCGCGGTGGCTACACCTTC.

The chain links TRBV30 to TRBJ1-1; 7 bases align to TRBD1. J lost 11 bases, V lost 2 bases, and 5 bases had no gene match. Looked up from germline, CDR1 is GTSNPN and CDR2 is SVGIG (reference sequence). The CDR3 contains 11 residues. CDR3 DNA: TGTGCCTGGAGTACTCCAGGGGGGGCTTTCTTT. Translating gives CAWSTPGGAFF.